The rows below give T cell receptor beta chains drawn from one sample of a study of blood T cell repertoires in COVID-19. TCRdb's table, derived via immunoSEQ multiplex PCR, lists solely in-frame clones and lacks some. Here the sample spans some 320,000 clones, around 84% being singletons. Source material: PBMCs or T cells enriched from blood (not recorded which). The receptor set was obtained from a young woman who had been exposed to COVID-19. Each CDR3 is given with its conserved first and last residue. A D gene is named only where the DNA matches it firmly. A clone size is listed for some rows: how often the clone was seen (once, few, many), or a class if it is expanded.

v_gene	j_gene	abundance	d_gene	CDR3aa	CDR3nt
TRBV27	TRBJ1-6	few	NA	CASSLSPGSYNSPLHF	TGTGCCAGCAGTTTATCCCCGGGAAGCTATAATTCACCCCTCCACTTT
TRBV9	TRBJ2-3	NA	TRBD2	CASSVVGTRADTQYF	TGTGCCAGCAGCGTAGTTGGGACTAGGGCAGATACGCAGTATTTT
TRBV19	TRBJ2-1	NA	TRBD2	CASRSSIAGHEQFF	TGTGCCAGTAGGTCCTCAATAGCGGGACATGAGCAGTTCTTC
TRBV28	TRBJ1-1	NA	NA	CASSLYEAFF	TGTGCCAGCAGTCTCTATGAAGCTTTCTTT
TRBV19	TRBJ1-4	NA	NA	CASSQRRSEKLFF	TGTGCCAGTAGCCAAAGAAGGAGCGAAAAACTGTTTTTT
TRBV28	TRBJ1-5	NA	NA	CASWSGNQPQHF	TGTGCCAGCTGGTCGGGCAATCAGCCCCAGCATTTT
TRBV24-1	TRBJ2-5	few	TRBD1	CATSDPTDRVAETQYF	TGTGCCACCAGTGACCCCACGGACAGGGTAGCAGAGACCCAGTACTTC
TRBV7-2	TRBJ2-3	few	NA	CASSSQADTQYF	TGTGCCAGCAGCTCACAGGCGGATACGCAGTATTTT
TRBV28	TRBJ1-1	NA	NA	CASRQNTEAFF	TGTGCCAGCAGACAGAACACTGAAGCTTTCTTT
TRBV6-5	TRBJ1-6	once	NA	CASSYSGVGSGEPLHF	TGTGCCAGCAGTTACTCGGGTGTAGGGAGTGGGGAACCCCTCCACTTT
TRBV19	TRBJ2-1	NA	TRBD1	CASSKTDRVNNEQFF	TGTGCCAGTAGCAAGACTGACAGGGTCAACAATGAGCAGTTCTTC
TRBV28	TRBJ2-7	NA	TRBD1	CASSSDRRSNF	TGTGCCAGCAGTTCGGACAGGCGTTCGAACTTC
TRBV13	TRBJ2-1	NA	NA	CASSLGSGNEQFF	TGTGCCAGCAGCTTAGGGAGCGGCAATGAGCAGTTCTTC
TRBV6-2/TRBV6-3	TRBJ1-5	few	NA	CASSAEGGPNQPQHF	TGTGCCAGCAGTGCCGAGGGAGGACCCAATCAGCCCCAGCATTTT
TRBV18	TRBJ1-2	NA	TRBD1	CASSPGTDYGYTF	TGTGCCAGCTCACCAGGGACAGACTATGGCTACACCTTC
TRBV19	TRBJ2-3	NA	TRBD2	CASSTRSGGNTDTQYF	TGTGCCAGTAGTACCCGTAGCGGGGGGAACACAGATACGCAGTATTTT
TRBV27	TRBJ1-1	NA	TRBD1	CASSLSRQGLAFF	TGTGCCAGCAGTTTATCCAGACAGGGTCTTGCTTTCTTT
TRBV9	TRBJ2-1	few	NA	CASSAYVYNEQFF	TGTGCCAGCAGCGCGTATGTGTACAATGAGCAGTTCTTC
TRBV24-1	TRBJ2-5	NA	NA	CATSDTNLVETQYF	TGTGCCACCAGTGATACCAACTTAGTCGAGACCCAGTACTTC
TRBV28	TRBJ2-1	NA	TRBD1	CASSFNAGTGNEQFF	TGTGCCAGCAGTTTTAACGCGGGGACAGGGAATGAGCAGTTCTTC
TRBV7-3	TRBJ2-3	NA	NA	CASSLQGGVADTQYF	TGTGCCAGCAGCTTGCAGGGGGGCGTCGCAGATACGCAGTATTTT
TRBV11-3	TRBJ2-5	NA	TRBD1	CASSSRTGGGETQYF	TGTGCCAGCAGCTCCCGGACAGGGGGCGGGGAGACCCAGTACTTC
TRBV5-1	TRBJ1-6	NA	TRBD1	CASSSQGARGNSPLHF	TGCGCCAGCAGCTCACAGGGGGCTAGGGGTAATTCACCCCTCCACTTT
TRBV27	TRBJ2-7	NA	NA	CASSSEVGFSSYEQYF	TGTGCCAGCAGTTCAGAGGTCGGCTTCAGCTCCTACGAGCAGTACTTC
TRBV5-1	TRBJ1-1	NA	TRBD1	CASSLATTAGTGMNTEAFF	TGCGCCAGCAGCTTGGCTACTACCGCCGGGACAGGGATGAACACTGAAGCTTTCTTT
TRBV30	TRBJ1-5	NA	TRBD1	CACRGQGDQPQHF	TGTGCCTGTCGGGGACAGGGGGATCAGCCCCAGCATTTT
TRBV24-1	TRBJ2-1	NA	TRBD2	CATSELTSGTFVDEQFF	TGTGCCACCAGTGAACTGACTAGCGGGACCTTTGTGGATGAGCAGTTCTTC
TRBV18	TRBJ2-1	NA	TRBD2	CASSPTISGGAYEQFF	TGTGCCAGCTCACCAACCATAAGCGGGGGGGCCTATGAGCAGTTCTTC
TRBV30	TRBJ2-3	NA	TRBD2	CAWSVKSLAGVGTQYF	TGTGCCTGGAGTGTAAAGTCCCTTGCGGGAGTAGGTACGCAGTATTTT
TRBV18	TRBJ1-5	once	NA	CASSPPGGQSRNQPQHF	TGTGCCAGCTCACCACCGGGGGGGCAGTCGCGCAATCAGCCCCAGCATTTT
TRBV2	TRBJ2-3	NA	TRBD1	CASSDLRGQGGTDTQYF	TGTGCCAGCAGTGACCTAAGAGGACAGGGTGGCACAGATACGCAGTATTTT
TRBV10-3	TRBJ2-2	NA	TRBD1	CAISEFGRDRAITGELFF	TGTGCCATCAGTGAGTTTGGTCGGGACAGGGCGATCACCGGGGAGCTGTTTTTT
TRBV10-3	TRBJ1-5	NA	NA	CAIRGRDIIDEPQHF	TGTGCCATCAGGGGCCGGGACATAATAGATGAGCCCCAGCATTTT
TRBV28	TRBJ1-3	few	TRBD1	CASSLRQGARNTIYF	TGTGCCAGCAGTTTACGCCAGGGGGCTAGGAACACCATATATTTT
TRBV3-1/TRBV3-2	TRBJ2-3	NA	TRBD2	CASSEGLEGTTDTQYF	TGTGCCAGCAGCGAGGGACTAGAGGGAACCACAGATACGCAGTATTTT
TRBV30	TRBJ2-6	NA	TRBD1	CAWIRIGTGGFLTGANVLTF	TGTGCCTGGATTCGCATCGGGACAGGGGGCTTCCTGACTGGGGCCAACGTCCTGACTTTC
TRBV28	TRBJ2-1	NA	NA	CASKAASYNEQFF	TGTGCCAGCAAAGCGGCCTCCTACAATGAGCAGTTCTTC
TRBV6-5	TRBJ2-1	NA	TRBD1	CASRGQGAYNEQFF	TGTGCCAGCAGGGGACAGGGGGCTTACAATGAGCAGTTCTTC
TRBV5-3	TRBJ1-2	few	TRBD1	CARSPRGQGSYGYTF	TGTGCCAGAAGCCCCCGGGGACAGGGATCCTATGGCTACACCTTC
TRBV7-2	TRBJ1-5	few	NA	CASSLWRGGNQPQHF	TGTGCCAGCAGCTTATGGCGGGGAGGTAATCAGCCCCAGCATTTT